This TCR beta chain appears in the sequencing data of a study of blood T cell repertoires in COVID-19. Repertoires were generated with immunoSEQ multiplex PCR, while TCRdb's copy carries only in-frame clones and drops some. The sample lists about 400,000 clones, around nine tenths occurring once. Germline CDR1 is SQVTM and CDR2 is ANQGSEA. With V trimmed by 5 bases and J by 3 bases, 19 bases remained unmatched. This CDR3 region has 18 residues. This receptor was taken from a woman in her thirties who had recovered from COVID-19. The sample taken for sequencing was PBMCs or T cells enriched from blood (not recorded which). This chain joins TRBV29-1 and TRBJ1-2; 9 positions agree with TRBD1. The CDR3, as DNA: TGCAGCGTTACCAACCCGCTACCGGACAGGGGTCCTTACTATGGCTACACCTTC. This translates into CSVTNPLPDRGPYYGYTF.